This TCR beta chain was documented in a study of CD8 T cells in ankylosing spondylitis. This CDR3 comprises 15 residues. V was cut by 7 bases and J by 0 bases, with 13 bases left in between. The germline V gene encodes CDR1 MDHEN and CDR2 SYDVKM. TCRdb reprocessed the 5' RACE reads with MiXCR, giving one entry per CDR3 protein. The table lists about 240,000 distinct CDR3 sequences, approximately 9% of them singletons. This clonotype showed up many times. Sequences were obtained from blood, either unsorted or a sorted T cell fraction (not recorded which). The V and J genes are TRBV28 and TRBJ2-1; D may be TRBD2 (5 bases). This clonotype was sampled from a male donor with ankylosing spondylitis or in good health (not recorded which). The CDR3 sequence is CASKREWSSYNEQFF. The CDR3 DNA reads TGTGCCAGCAAGAGGGAGTGGAGCTCCTACAATGAGCAGTTCTTC.